These 29 T cell receptor delta chains share one sample of origin, sequenced in a study of fetal and pediatric gammadelta thymocytes (dated by TCRdb to between 2021 and 2022). The sequencer was an Illumina MiSeq. TCRdb reran clone calling on the public reads with CATT; rows sharing one DNA sequence were then combined. Counted in this sample were a few thousand delta-chain clones; approximately 24% of them appeared once. Of the sample, 4.4% falls within the top ten clones. Specimen: non-Vgamma9Vdelta2 gamma-delta T cells from the thymus. What this sample's cell subset or site label stands for: CD3+gammadeltaTCR+ thymocytes not co-expressing Vgamma9 and Vdelta2. These TCRs come from a child who underwent cardiac surgery and was recorded as healthy.

A remark on this clone: Just one base apart from a much larger clone, this may be a read error. This sequence joins TRDV2 and TRDJ1; 10 nucleotides agree with TRDD3. Per germline, CDR1 GEAIGNYY and CDR2 EKD. V lost 6 bases and J lost 7; bases outside the gene matches: 25. The CDR3 consists of 19 residues. The CDR3 reads CACYPRTLYHRGIRSKLIF. CDR3 DNA sequence: TGTGCCTGTTACCCCAGAACCCTGTACCATCGGGGGATACGGAGTAAACTCATCTTT.

V gene TRDV1 combines with J gene TRDJ1; 13 bases are a match to TRDD3. Trimming at V came to 2 bases and at J to 1 base, leaving 19 bases not matched to a gene. Germline V gene data show CDR1 as TSWWSYY and CDR2 as QGS. This CDR3 has 22 amino acids. CDR3 sequence (DNA): TGTGCTCTTGGGGAATACACCGCGCGGACTGGGGGATACGACGCCCCCACCGATAAACTCATCTTT. This encodes CALGEYTARTGGYDAPTDKLIF.

By frequency in the sample, this clone is medium-sized. J is TRDJ1 and V is TRDV1; D is uncertain. V was trimmed by 0 bases and J by 0 bases, leaving 8 bases between them. Germline V lookup: CDR1 TSWWSYY, CDR2 QGS. The CDR3 length is 15 residues. The CDR3, as DNA: TGTGCTCTTGGGGAACTATCTCCCTACACCGATAAACTCATCTTT. It encodes CALGELSPYTDKLIF.

By share, this clone counts as medium-sized. This chain joins TRDV1 and TRDJ1; D is uncertain. Germline CDR1 is TSWWSYY and CDR2 is QGS. The ends were cut back, 5 bases at V and 4 bases at J, with 14 bases in the middle. The CDR3 sequence is 14 residues long. CDR3 residues: CALGPTLVDDKLIF. The CDR3 nucleotides are TGTGCTCTTGGGCCCACTCTGGTGGACGATAAACTCATCTTT.

This clone turned up a few times. Distinct nucleotide sequences in the sample also encode this CDR3. The chain recombines TRDV2 with TRDJ1; D could derive from TRDD2 or TRDD3 (7 bases each). CDR3 length: 20 amino acids. Germline assignment: CDR1 GEAIGNYY and CDR2 EKD. V dropped 3 bases and J dropped 1 base, with 29 bases sitting between them. CDR3 DNA sequence: TGTGCCTGTGACTTCCTACCTAGTACTGGGGTAAAGTTTCCCACCGATAAACTCATCTTT. It is translated as CACDFLPSTGVKFPTDKLIF.

This clone is termed medium-sized (0.01 to 0.1%). The rearrangement uses TRDV1 and TRDJ3; D is unresolved. The CDR3 runs 19 residues. The germline V gene encodes CDR1 TSWWSYY and CDR2 QGS. Deletions cut 0 bases from V and 2 bases from J, with 14 bases between. The CDR3 nucleotides are TGTGCTCTTGGGGAACTAGCGTCCATTTGGACCTGGGACACCCGACAGATGTTTTTC. This gives the protein CALGELASIWTWDTRQMFF.

By sample fraction, this clone is large. The chain employs TRDV3 and TRDJ4, with TRDD3 matching 10 bases. Per the germline V gene, CDR1 is TVYSNPD and CDR2 is GDNSRS (reference sequence). V was clipped by 2 bases and J by 0 bases; unmatched bases: 6. The CDR3 is made up of 14 amino acids. The CDR3 reads CAFLGDSWARPLIF. CDR3 nucleotide sequence: TGTGCCTTTCTGGGGGATAGTTGGGCCAGACCCCTGATCTTT.

The chain joins TRDV1 to TRDJ1; 10 bases agree with TRDD3. The CDR3 runs 22 residues. Germline trimming cut 2 bases from V and 2 bases from J; bases unmatched to any gene: 23. CDR1 TSWWSYY and CDR2 QGS come from the germline V gene. The CDR3 sequence is CALGETEAFLKTGGFVTDKLIF. DNA of the CDR3: TGTGCTCTTGGGGAAACCGAGGCCTTCCTAAAAACTGGGGGATTCGTGACCGATAAACTCATCTTT.

This clone is medium-sized. The chain combines TRAV29/DV5 with TRDJ1, with 7 positions matching TRDD3. Germline values: CDR1 NSMFDY, CDR2 ISSIKDK. The CDR3 is made up of 16 amino acids. CDR3 coding DNA: TGTGCCGCCTCTACTGGGGAAACTCCACACACCGATAAACTCATCTTT. Residues: CAASTGETPHTDKLIF.

This rearrangement joins TRDV1 to TRDJ1; TRDD3 matches 12 bases. The junction had 29 bases not matched to a gene; V was cut back by 2 bases and J by 1 base. The CDR3 consists of 25 residues. CDR1 and CDR2 from the germline V gene are TSWWSYY and QGS. CDR3 sequence (DNA): TGTGCTCTTGGGGAAACCAGCGGTCCTCTCGAGGGTATAGTACTGGGGGATACCCTCACCGATAAACTCATCTTT. This sequence encodes CALGETSGPLEGIVLGDTLTDKLIF.

In this sample, this clone is large. This chain links TRDV1 with TRDJ1; maybe TRDD3 (6 bases). CDR3 size: 17 residues. The germline gives CDR1 TSWWSYY, CDR2 QGS. The V end lost 5 bases, the J end lost 0 bases, and 19 bases lay between the germline ends. CDR3 region: CALGNLLVWGNTDKLIF. The DNA for the CDR3 is TGTGCTCTTGGGAACCTACTCGTCTGGGGAAACACCGATAAACTCATCTTT.

This clone is categorized as medium-sized. The V and J genes are TRDV1 and TRDJ1, with TRDD3 identical over 12 bases. V was clipped by 2 bases and J by 5 bases; unmatched bases: 21. The CDR3 covers 21 residues. Germline V gives CDR1 TSWWSYY, CDR2 QGS. The DNA of the CDR3 is TGTGCTCTTGGGGAATCGCCTGCCTGTACTGGGGGATACTGCGGGCCAGATAAACTCATCTTT. It codes for CALGESPACTGGYCGPDKLIF.

Sample share makes this clone medium-sized. The rearrangement links TRDV1 to TRDJ1, with TRDD3 identical over 8 bases. Losses at the gene ends were 3 bases for V and 1 base for J; bases not matched to a gene: 22. This CDR3 is 21 amino acids long. Germline CDR1 is TSWWSYY and CDR2 is QGS. CDR3 amino acids: CALGDLQTKHLGILSTDKLIF. The DNA of the CDR3 is TGTGCTCTTGGGGACCTCCAAACTAAGCACCTGGGGATACTATCCACCGATAAACTCATCTTT.

The sample holds a few counts of this clone. The chain uses TRDV1 and TRDJ1; TRDD3 aligns across 13 bases. With V trimmed by 0 bases and J by 4 bases, 26 bases remained unmatched. Per the germline V gene, CDR1 is TSWWSYY and CDR2 is QGS. This CDR3 comprises 24 residues. The CDR3 sequence: CALGELRKVHSPHELGDTIDKLIF. Here the CDR3 DNA reads TGTGCTCTTGGGGAACTAAGAAAAGTCCACTCCCCGCATGAACTGGGGGATACGATCGATAAACTCATCTTT.

This clone was found a few times. The genes are TRDV1 and TRDJ1; tentative D call: TRDD3 (5 bases). Germline V CDR1 and CDR2: TSWWSYY, QGS. The CDR3 is 19 residues long. V lost 3 bases and J 3 bases, leaving 26 bases between the germline ends. The CDR3 nucleotides are TGTGCTCTTGGGGATCTTAATACACGTCGTTGGGGCCAAGCCGATAAACTCATCTTT. Translated: CALGDLNTRRWGQADKLIF.

For this clone: A much larger clone is a single base away; this may be a read error. This chain connects TRDV3 to TRDJ1; D is possibly TRDD2 or TRDD3 (6 bases each). CDR1 is TVYSNPD, CDR2 GDNSRS, per germline (reference sequence). The CDR3 spans 20 residues. V lost 2 bases to trimming and J lost 0 bases, with 31 bases between them. This chain's CDR3 is CAFLLRACLGIRLYTDKLIF. The CDR3 DNA reads TGTGCCTTTCTCCTACGGGCTTGCTTGGGGATCCGACTGTACACCGATAAACTCATCTTT.

Within the sample, this clone is medium-sized (0.01 to 0.1%). The chain carries TRDV1 and TRDJ1; 8 bases are shared with TRDD3. Germline V lookup: CDR1 TSWWSYY, CDR2 QGS. J lost 2 bases, V lost 2 bases, and 16 bases had no gene match. This CDR3 contains 19 residues. The CDR3 region is CALGETSGDTLVETDKLIF. CDR3 coding DNA: TGTGCTCTTGGGGAAACGTCCGGGGATACTTTGGTGGAGACCGATAAACTCATCTTT.

Comments on this clone: Since a much larger clone is just one base distant, this may be a read error. Additional DNA sequences in this sample encode the identical CDR3. This rearrangement joins TRDV1 to TRDJ1; the D is unclear. V was cut by 0 bases and J by 12 bases, with 29 bases left in between. The CDR3 runs 18 residues. Germline V lookup: CDR1 TSWWSYY, CDR2 QGS. The CDR3 here is CALGELDGVEGPPYNFIF. The CDR3 nucleotides read TGTGCTCTTGGGGAACTAGACGGGGTTGAAGGGCCTCCTTATAATTTCATCTTT.

As for this clone: A much larger clone sits a single nucleotide away, making a read error possible. This chain joins TRAV29/DV5 and TRDJ1, with 9 bases lining up with TRDD3. This CDR3 has 17 residues. Germline assignment: CDR1 NSMFDY and CDR2 ISSIKDK. The CDR3 loop reads CAASGDWGKLDTDKFIF. The CDR3 region has the DNA TGTGCAGCAAGCGGCGACTGGGGGAAATTGGACACCGATAAATTCATCTTT.

In its sample, this clone is medium-sized (0.01 to 0.1%). The chain combines TRDV1 with TRDJ1; the D is unclear. Germline V lookup: CDR1 TSWWSYY, CDR2 QGS. This CDR3 region has 19 residues. V gave up 6 bases and J gave up 1 base, with 27 bases separating them. DNA of the CDR3: TGTGCTCTTGGAGTAAGGTCCAAAGCCTCCACAAGTAGCACCGATAAACTCATCTTT. Amino acid sequence: CALGVRSKASTSSTDKLIF.

As regards this clone: Other DNA sequences of this sample code for an identical CDR3. This rearrangement joins TRDV1 to TRDJ1; 8 nucleotides align to TRDD3. V shed 5 bases, J shed 0 bases, and the junction held 8 bases outside the gene matches. The germline CDR1 and CDR2 sequences are TSWWSYY and QGS. There are 16 residues in the CDR3. The CDR3 nucleotides are TGTGCTCTTGGGCATACTGGGGGGTTGTACACCGATAAACTCATCTTT. It codes for CALGHTGGLYTDKLIF.

Of note for this clone: This may come from a read error, since a much larger clone is one base off. The rearrangement joins TRDV1 to TRDJ1; the match to TRDD3 covers 10 bases. The CDR3 spans 18 residues. V lost 6 bases to trimming and J lost 3 bases; unmatched junction nucleotides: 16. CDR1 is TSWWSYY and CDR2 is QGS in the germline V gene. The CDR3 bases are TGTGCTCTTGGTGGGGGGTTTTCGGGGGATACGAACGCCGATAAACTCATCTTT. It translates to CALGGGFSGDTNADKLIF.

Remarks on this clone: A much larger clone lies one base from this, so it may be a read error. The genes are TRDV1 and TRDJ1; 8 bases line up with TRDD3. With 4 bases clipped from V and 0 bases from J, the junction kept 19 bases outside the gene matches. The germline gives CDR1 TSWWSYY, CDR2 QGS. CDR3 size: 20 residues. The CDR3 DNA sequence: TGTGCTCTTGGGGCGCTTGTATACGTACTGGGGATACCTTACACCGATAAACTCATCTTT. Translated, it gives CALGALVYVLGIPYTDKLIF.

This clone is termed large. The chain has TRDV1 and TRDJ1; D is perhaps TRDD1 (6 bases). The V end was cut by 0 bases, the J end by 3 bases, with 17 bases between. Germline V gives CDR1 TSWWSYY, CDR2 QGS. This CDR3 has 17 amino acids. CDR3 protein: CALGELSHNSSPDKLIF. CDR3 bases: TGTGCTCTTGGGGAACTGTCTCATAATAGTAGCCCCGATAAACTCATCTTT.

This clone is labeled medium-sized. This sequence joins TRDV2 and TRDJ1, with 11 bases aligning to TRDD3. In germline, CDR1 is GEAIGNYY, CDR2 EKD. Trimming took 2 bases from V and 3 from J; bases not matched to a gene: 1. The CDR3 loop spans 14 amino acids. Here the CDR3 DNA reads TGTGCCTGTGACAATGGGGGATACGCCGATAAACTCATCTTT. Amino acids: CACDNGGYADKLIF.

This clone is labeled medium-sized. The chain recombines TRDV1 with TRDJ1; 9 bases agree with TRDD2. Trimming cost V 1 base and J 0 bases; bases outside gene matches: 18. There are 21 residues in the CDR3. Germline V gene lookup returns CDR1 TSWWSYY and CDR2 QGS. DNA of the CDR3: TGTGCTCTTGGGGAACATCCTTCCTACCGGGGAATAGTAAGGTACACCGATAAACTCATCTTT. Its translation is CALGEHPSYRGIVRYTDKLIF.

The chain is built from TRAV29/DV5 and TRDJ1, with D unclear. The CDR3 runs to 14 residues. Trimming shortened V by 0 bases and J by 2 bases, and 11 bases separated the two germline ends. The germline V gene has CDR1 NSMFDY and CDR2 ISSIKDK. The DNA of the CDR3 is TGTGCAGCAAGCGCGCGATCAGGAACCGATAAACTCATCTTT. It translates to CAASARSGTDKLIF. The whole variable domain, remainder taken from reference TRAV29/DV5 and TRDJ1, is DQQVKQNSPSLSVQEGRISILNCDYTNSMFDYFLWYKKYPAEGPTFLISISSIKDKNEDGRFTVFLNKSAKHLSLHIVPSQPGDSAVYFCAASARSGTDKLIFGKGTRVTVEP.

As regards this clone: Being one base from a much bigger clone, this may be a read error. The chain couples TRDV1 to TRDJ1; 13 nucleotides line up with TRDD3. The CDR3 covers 23 residues. Germline V gene lookup returns CDR1 TSWWSYY and CDR2 QGS. Unmatched junction bases numbered 22, after V lost 2 bases and J lost 1 base. The CDR3 sequence is CALGEGSPYSIYWGIRPTDKLIF. The CDR3 nucleotides read TGTGCTCTTGGGGAAGGGAGTCCCTACTCCATTTACTGGGGGATACGGCCCACCGATAAACTCATCTTT.

The chain has TRDV1 and TRDJ1; 7 bases fit TRDD3. The germline V gene has CDR1 TSWWSYY and CDR2 QGS. The CDR3 contains 22 residues. V was pared by 1 base and J by 8 bases, with 31 bases of the junction left unmatched. In nucleotides, the CDR3 is TGTGCTCTTGGGGAACATGCCTACGCACCTTATGTGGGGGACACCATTGACCGAAAACTCATCTTT. Residues: CALGEHAYAPYVGDTIDRKLIF.